One sample yielded the 2 T cell receptor beta chains listed below, sequenced in a study of blood T cell repertoires in COVID-19. Generated by immunoSEQ multiplex PCR, the TCRdb table keeps only in-frame clones and is missing some. The sample yields roughly 340,000 clones, approximately 91% seen once. Sequenced material: peripheral blood. All receptors come from a woman between 65 and 79 years old with COVID-19, enrolled during active disease.

This clone appeared once. The CDR3 is CASSPPPRGSYEQYF. In DNA form, the CDR3 reads TGTGCCAGCAGCCCTCCTCCCCGGGGGTCCTACGAGCAGTACTTC. The chain couples TRBV7-8 to TRBJ2-7; TRBD2 is a possible D gene (6 bases). The germline V gene has CDR1 SGHVS and CDR2 FQNEAQ. V dropped 5 bases and J dropped 1 base, with 15 bases sitting between them. The CDR3 consists of 15 residues. Based on the CDR3 plus reference TRBV7-8 and TRBJ2-7, the full variable domain is GAGVSQSPRYKVAKRGQDVALRCDPISGHVSLFWYQQALGQGPEFLTYFQNEAQLDKSGLPSDRFFAERPEGSVSTLKIQRTQQEDSAVYLCASSPPPRGSYEQYFGPGTRLTVT.

The chain has TRBV5-1 and TRBJ2-3; D call uncertain. This CDR3 comprises 12 residues. The germline V and J ends were trimmed by 2 bases and 2 bases, with 3 bases remaining between them. Looked up from germline, CDR1 is SGHRS and CDR2 is YFSETQ. CDR3 DNA sequence: TGCGCCAGCAGCTTCTTCACAGATACGCAGTATTTT. Translated: CASSFFTDTQYF.